This T cell receptor beta chain was retrieved from a study of PD-1 blockade in classical Hodgkin lymphoma. In the study overall: Patients were treated with nivolumab at 3 mg/kg, and this was given intravenously every 2 weeks.

Whole-study results and caveats: Prior to therapy, complete responders displayed diversity much like that of newly diagnosed patients. Relative to healthy donors, newly diagnosed patients reportedly had lower baseline TCR diversity, which was reported as lower still in relapsed/refractory patients.

With no exception, relapse followed autologous stem cell transplantation in all patients, and brentuximab vedotin exposure varied. Researchers used magnetic negative selection to pull out pure CD4+ T cells from thawed PBMCs. Best responses included complete response and partial response; otherwise, the best response was progressive disease. As concerns this clone: What it binds is unknown.

The CDR3 contains 12 residues. The germline V gene has CDR1 WSHSY and CDR2 SAAADI. Trimming cost V 2 bases and J 9 bases, with 8 bases left between them. The repertoire was sequenced with immunoSEQ multiplex PCR; TCRdb's copy has only in-frame clones and lacks some. The top ten hold more than 1.5% of the sample, which has roughly 8,000 clones, 86% seen once. Sequenced material: CD4+ T cells from blood, taken at baseline. The chain couples TRBV10-2 to TRBJ2-1; D call uncertain. This clonotype was obtained from a human donor with classical Hodgkin lymphoma. The CDR3 region has the DNA TGCGCCAGCAGTGAGGGCGTCGGTGAGCAGTTCTTC. It is translated as CASSEGVGEQFF.